This T cell receptor (beta chain) was obtained from a study of graft-versus-host responses after intestinal transplantation. For the study at large: For two to four years after anti-thymocyte globulin induction, all recipients took tacrolimus and steroids.

Points on this clone: Its antigen is not identified.

Germline V lookup: CDR1 MNHNY, CDR2 SVGAGI (reference sequence). This CDR3 comprises 14 residues. V was clipped by 10 bases and J by 3 bases, with 13 bases between them. Measured with immunoSEQ multiplex PCR; TCRdb has only the in-frame clones, and not every one. The sample lists tens of thousands of clones, more than 85% seen once, with less than 0.75% in the top ten. Overall study findings and caveats: Patients with graft-donor T cell macrochimerism had high graft-versus-host to host-versus-graft clonal ratios in allografts. GvH clones occurred in recipient marrow; some first appeared in ileum or blood. Peak levels of circulating GvH clones tracked with early post-transplant HvG declines.

This TCR was sampled from a human patient who received an intestinal transplant, so some T cells may come from the graft donor. The rearrangement uses TRBV6-6 and TRBJ1-6; D may be TRBD1 (5 bases). The sequenced sample was PBMCs, obtained 66 days after intestinal transplant. CDR3 amino acids: CAIALTDYNSPLHF. CDR3 DNA sequence: TGTGCCATCGCCCTGACAGACTATAATTCACCCCTCCACTTT.